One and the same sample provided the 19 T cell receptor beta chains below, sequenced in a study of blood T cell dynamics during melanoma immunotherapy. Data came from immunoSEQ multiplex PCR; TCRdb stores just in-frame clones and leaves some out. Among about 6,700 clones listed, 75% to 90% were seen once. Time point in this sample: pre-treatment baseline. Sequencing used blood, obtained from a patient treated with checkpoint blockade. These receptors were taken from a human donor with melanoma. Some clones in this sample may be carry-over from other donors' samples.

Here the CDR3 reads CASPTGSGEKLFF. The DNA of the CDR3 is TGTGCCAGCCCCACAGGGTCCGGGGAAAAACTGTTTTTT. V gene TRBV6-5 combines with J gene TRBJ1-4; the D gene is possibly TRBD1 (6 bases). Germline CDR1 and CDR2: MNHEY and SVGAGI. The germline V and J ends were trimmed by 8 bases and 8 bases, with 15 bases remaining between them. The CDR3 runs 13 residues.

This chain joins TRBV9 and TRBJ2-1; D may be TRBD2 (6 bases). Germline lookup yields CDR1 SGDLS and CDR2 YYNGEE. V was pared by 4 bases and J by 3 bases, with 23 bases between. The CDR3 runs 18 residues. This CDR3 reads CASSPRPYGGENYNEQFF. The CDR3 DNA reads TGTGCCAGCAGCCCCCGCCCCTATGGCGGGGAAAACTACAATGAGCAGTTCTTC.

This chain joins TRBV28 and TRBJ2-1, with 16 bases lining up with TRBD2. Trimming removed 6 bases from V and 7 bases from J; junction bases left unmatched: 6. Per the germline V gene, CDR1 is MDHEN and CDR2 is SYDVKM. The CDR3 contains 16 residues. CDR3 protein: CASREPGLAGGNEQFF. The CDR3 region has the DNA TGTGCCAGCAGGGAACCGGGACTAGCGGGAGGGAATGAGCAGTTCTTC.

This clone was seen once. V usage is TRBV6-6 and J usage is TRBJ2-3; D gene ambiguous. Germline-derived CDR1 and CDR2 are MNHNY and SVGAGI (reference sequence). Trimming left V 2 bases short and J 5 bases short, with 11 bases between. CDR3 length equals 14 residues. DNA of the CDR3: TGTGCCAGCAGTTACCTGACCCGCGGAGATACGCAGTATTTT. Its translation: CASSYLTRGDTQYF.

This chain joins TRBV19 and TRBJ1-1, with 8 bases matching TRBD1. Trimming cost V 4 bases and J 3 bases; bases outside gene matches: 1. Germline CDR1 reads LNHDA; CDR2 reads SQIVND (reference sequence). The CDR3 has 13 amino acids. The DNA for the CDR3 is TGTGCCAGTAGTACGACAGGGGACACTGAAGCTTTCTTT. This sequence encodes CASSTTGDTEAFF.

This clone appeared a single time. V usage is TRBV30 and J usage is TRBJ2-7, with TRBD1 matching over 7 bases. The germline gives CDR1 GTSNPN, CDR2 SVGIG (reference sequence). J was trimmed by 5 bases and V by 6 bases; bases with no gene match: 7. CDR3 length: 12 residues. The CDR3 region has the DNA TGTGCCTGCGCCCGAGGGGGCCACGAGCAGTACTTC. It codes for CACARGGHEQYF.

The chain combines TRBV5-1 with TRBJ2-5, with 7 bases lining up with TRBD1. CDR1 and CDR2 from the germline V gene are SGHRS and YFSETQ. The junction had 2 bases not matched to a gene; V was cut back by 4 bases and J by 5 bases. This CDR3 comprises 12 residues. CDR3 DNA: TGCGCCAGCAGCCCCAGGGGGGAGACCCAGTACTTC. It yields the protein CASSPRGETQYF.

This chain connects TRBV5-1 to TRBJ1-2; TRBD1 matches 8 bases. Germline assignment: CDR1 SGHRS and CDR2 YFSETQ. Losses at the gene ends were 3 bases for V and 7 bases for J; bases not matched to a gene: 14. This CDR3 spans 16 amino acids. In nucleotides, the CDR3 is TGCGCCAGCAGCTCATTAGGGACAGGAGGTACGGGTGGCTACACCTTC. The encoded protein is CASSSLGTGGTGGYTF.

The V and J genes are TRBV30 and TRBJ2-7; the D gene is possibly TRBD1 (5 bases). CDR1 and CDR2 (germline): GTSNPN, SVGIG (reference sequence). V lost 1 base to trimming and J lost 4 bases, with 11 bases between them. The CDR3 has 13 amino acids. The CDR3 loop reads CAWSGGNEYEQYF. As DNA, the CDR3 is TGTGCCTGGAGTGGGGGCAACGAGTACGAGCAGTACTTC.

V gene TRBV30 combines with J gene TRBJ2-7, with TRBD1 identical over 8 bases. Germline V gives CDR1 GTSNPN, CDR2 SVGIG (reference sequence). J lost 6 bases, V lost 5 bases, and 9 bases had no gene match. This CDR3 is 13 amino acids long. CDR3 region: CAWGTGTGSEQYF. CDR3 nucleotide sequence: TGTGCCTGGGGGACCGGGACAGGAAGCGAGCAGTACTTC.

In DNA, the CDR3 is TGTGCCAGCAGTGAACGATACTCTGGGGCCAACGTCCTGACTTTC. This encodes CASSERYSGANVLTF. V usage is TRBV6-1 and J usage is TRBJ2-6; D gene uncertain. This CDR3 contains 15 residues. Germline V lookup: CDR1 MNHNS, CDR2 SASEGT. The germline V and J ends were trimmed by 2 bases and 0 bases, with 5 bases remaining between them.

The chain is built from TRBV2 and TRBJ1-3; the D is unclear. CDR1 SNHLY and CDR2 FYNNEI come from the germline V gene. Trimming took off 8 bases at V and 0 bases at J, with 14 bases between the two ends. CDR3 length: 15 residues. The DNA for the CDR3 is TGTGCCAGCCTCGGAGACATATTCTCTGGAAACACCATATATTTT. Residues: CASLGDIFSGNTIYF.

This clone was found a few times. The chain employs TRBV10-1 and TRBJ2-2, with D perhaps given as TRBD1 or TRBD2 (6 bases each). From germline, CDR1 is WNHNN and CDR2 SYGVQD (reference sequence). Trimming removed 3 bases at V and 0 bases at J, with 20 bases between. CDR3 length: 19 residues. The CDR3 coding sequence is TGCGCCAGCAGTGATGCTGGCATGGGGGGCCCGACGAACACCGGGGAGCTGTTTTTT. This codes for CASSDAGMGGPTNTGELFF.

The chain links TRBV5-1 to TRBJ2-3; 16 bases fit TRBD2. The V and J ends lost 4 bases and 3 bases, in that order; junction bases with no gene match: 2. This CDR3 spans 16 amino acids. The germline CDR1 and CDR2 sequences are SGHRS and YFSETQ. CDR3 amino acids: CASSPGLAGGTDTQYF. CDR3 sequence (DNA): TGCGCCAGCAGCCCGGGACTAGCGGGAGGGACAGATACGCAGTATTTT.

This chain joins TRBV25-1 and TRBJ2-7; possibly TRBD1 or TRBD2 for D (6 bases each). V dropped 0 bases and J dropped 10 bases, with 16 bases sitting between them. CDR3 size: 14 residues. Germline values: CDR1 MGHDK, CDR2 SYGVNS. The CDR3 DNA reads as TGTGCCAGCAGTGAATATGGAATCGGGGGCCCCCAGTACTTC. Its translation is CASSEYGIGGPQYF.

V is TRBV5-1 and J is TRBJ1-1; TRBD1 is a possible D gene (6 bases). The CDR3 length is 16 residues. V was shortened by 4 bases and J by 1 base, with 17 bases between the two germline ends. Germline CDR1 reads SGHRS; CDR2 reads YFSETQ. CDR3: CASSPITGSTNTEAFF. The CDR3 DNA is TGCGCCAGCAGCCCGATTACAGGGTCGACGAACACTGAAGCTTTCTTT.

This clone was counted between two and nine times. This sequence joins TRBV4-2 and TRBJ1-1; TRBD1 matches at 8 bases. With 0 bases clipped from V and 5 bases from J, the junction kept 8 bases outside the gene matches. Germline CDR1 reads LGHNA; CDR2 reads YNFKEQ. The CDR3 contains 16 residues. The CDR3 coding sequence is TGTGCCAGCAGCCAAGATAGGGAACAGGGGGGGACTGAAGCTTTCTTT. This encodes CASSQDREQGGTEAFF.

The CDR3 reads CASSPQGVPTEKLFF. CDR3 DNA: TGTGCCAGCAGCCCCCAAGGGGTGCCAACTGAAAAACTGTTTTTT. The V call is TRBV7-9, the J call TRBJ1-4, with D possibly matching TRBD1 (5 bases). The CDR3 runs to 15 residues. V was clipped by 5 bases and J by 7 bases, with 17 bases between them. CDR1 is SEHNR and CDR2 is FQNEAQ in the germline V gene (reference sequence).

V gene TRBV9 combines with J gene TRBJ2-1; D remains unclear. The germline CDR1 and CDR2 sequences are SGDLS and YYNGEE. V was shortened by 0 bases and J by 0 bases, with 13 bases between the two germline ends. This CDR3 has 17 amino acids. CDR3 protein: CASSVGVSRSSYNEQFF. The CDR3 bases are TGTGCCAGCAGCGTAGGTGTCAGTAGGAGCTCCTACAATGAGCAGTTCTTC.